These T cell receptor beta chains were read from a single sample in a study of tumor and adjacent non-tumor tissue in lung cancer. TCRdb processed the multiplex PCR reads anew with MiXCR; each CDR3 protein has one entry. The repertoire holds roughly 120,000 distinct CDR3 sequences, with 60% to 65% as singletons. The sequenced sample consisted of distant non-tumor lung tissue. The receptors were gathered from a man in his 60s with non-small cell lung cancer. The CDR3 runs from the conserved cysteine through the conserved F or W. D genes are given only for firm matches. Only part of the rows carry a size: once, few, many, or a class if the clone is expanded.

J,size,D,V,CDR3,DNA
TRBJ2-1,many,TRBD2,TRBV6-2/TRBV6-3,CASSPAGWNEQFF,TGTGCCAGCAGTCCAGCGGGATGGAATGAGCAGTTCTTC
TRBJ1-1,-,-,TRBV20-1,CSARGGAHERDTEAFF,TGCAGTGCTAGAGGCGGGGCTCACGAACGGGACACTGAAGCTTTCTTT
TRBJ1-5,-,-,TRBV5-1,CASSSTPGIEQPQHF,TGCGCCAGCAGCTCCACCCCAGGGATAGAGCAGCCCCAGCATTTT
TRBJ2-5,-,-,TRBV11-2,CASSPRTSVVRETQYF,TGTGCCAGCAGCCCCCGTACTAGTGTGGTGCGGGAGACCCAGTACTTC
TRBJ2-7,-,TRBD2,TRBV7-8,CASSPRTSGRRVQYF,TGTGCCAGCAGCCCTCGGACTAGCGGGAGGCGCGTGCAGTACTTC
TRBJ2-1,-,-,TRBV7-8,CASSLVGGNNEQFF,TGTGCCAGCAGCTTAGTGGGTGGAAACAATGAGCAGTTCTTC
TRBJ1-2,-,-,TRBV4-3,CASNQDPPVKGYTF,TGCGCCAGCAACCAAGATCCGCCAGTCAAAGGCTACACCTTC
TRBJ2-1,once,TRBD2,TRBV11-3,CASSPRTRFNEQFF,TGTGCCAGCAGCCCGCGGACTAGATTCAATGAGCAGTTCTTC
TRBJ1-2,once,-,TRBV4-2,CASSQGVGTNYGYIF,TGTGCCAGCAGCCAAGGTGTAGGGACCAACTATGGCTACATCTTC
TRBJ2-7,-,TRBD2,TRBV10-2,CATTGTSGTAHEQYF,TGTGCCACAACCGGGACTAGCGGGACAGCCCACGAGCAGTACTTC
TRBJ2-1,many,TRBD2,TRBV12-3/TRBV12-4,CASNLAGGRNEQFF,TGTGCCAGCAACCTAGCGGGAGGGCGCAATGAGCAGTTCTTC
TRBJ1-2,many,-,TRBV5-8,CASSSTGIGGYTF,TGTGCCAGCAGTTCAACAGGGATCGGTGGCTACACCTTC
TRBJ2-3,many,-,TRBV20-1,CSAIDLPDTQYF,TGCAGTGCTATAGATCTCCCCGATACGCAGTATTTT
TRBJ1-1,once,-,TRBV5-1,CASSPVTLNAEAFF,TGCGCCAGCAGTCCTGTGACTTTGAACGCTGAAGCTTTCTTT
TRBJ1-4,many,-,TRBV5-4,CASSPVEGGTNEKLFF,TGTGCCAGCAGCCCGGTTGAGGGCGGAACTAATGAAAAACTGTTTTTT
TRBJ2-3,-,-,TRBV6-1,CASSLLSNWSHTQYF,TGTGCCAGCAGTTTGTTGTCTAACTGGAGCCATACGCAGTATTTT
TRBJ2-6,-,-,TRBV6-1,CTSSRQAISGANVLTF,TGTACCAGCAGCCGACAGGCCATCTCTGGGGCCAACGTCCTGACTTTC
TRBJ2-3,many,-,TRBV6-2/TRBV6-3,CASLPGRIFTDTQYF,TGTGCCAGCTTACCGGGACGCATCTTCACAGATACGCAGTATTTT
TRBJ2-5,few,-,TRBV20-1,CSASGTNQETQYF,TGCAGTGCTAGCGGTACAAACCAAGAGACCCAGTACTTC
TRBJ2-2,-,-,TRBV12-3/TRBV12-4,CASTSSGGAGNTGELFF,TGTGCCAGCACCTCCTCAGGTGGGGCAGGGAACACCGGGGAGCTGTTTTTT
TRBJ2-5,-,-,TRBV11-2,CASNFGLVRGRGETQYF,TGTGCCAGCAACTTTGGACTAGTGAGGGGGCGCGGCGAGACCCAGTACTTC
TRBJ1-1,-,TRBD1,TRBV20-1,CSARICRPGLGQGYQTEAFF,TGCAGTGCTAGAATATGCCGGCCCGGGTTGGGACAGGGTTATCAGACTGAAGCTTTCTTT
TRBJ1-4,-,-,TRBV27,CASSLQVRGEKLFF,TGTGCCAGCAGTTTACAGGTGAGGGGTGAAAAACTGTTTTTT
TRBJ2-7,-,TRBD2,TRBV20-1,CGAGLAGGSYEQYF,TGCGGTGCTGGACTAGCGGGGGGGTCCTATGAGCAGTACTTC
TRBJ2-7,many,TRBD1,TRBV29-1,CSALRGTGDYEQYF,TGCAGCGCACTTCGGGGGACAGGGGACTACGAGCAGTACTTC
TRBJ1-5,few,-,TRBV4-2,CASSQTSPTDTQHF,TGTGCCAGCAGCCAGACTAGTCCGACAGATACGCAGCATTTT
TRBJ2-2,-,-,TRBV7-2,CASSPLVANTGELFF,TGTGCCAGCAGCCCGTTGGTGGCGAACACCGGGGAGCTGTTTTTT
TRBJ1-1,-,-,TRBV29-1,CRVACRVNTEASF,TGCAGGGTTGCCTGCAGAGTGAACACTGAAGCTTCCTTT
TRBJ2-3,-,-,TRBV11-3,CASSLGGGALTDTQYF,TGTGCCAGCAGCTTAGGAGGCGGAGCCCTCACAGATACGCAGTATTTT
TRBJ2-5,few,-,TRBV11-3,CASSLGDGSLLQETQYF,TGTGCCAGCAGCTTAGGTGACGGGAGTTTGCTCCAAGAGACCCAGTACTTC
TRBJ2-7,many,-,TRBV29-1,CSVLTRDNSYEQYF,TGCAGCGTTTTAACCCGGGACAACTCCTACGAGCAGTACTTC
TRBJ1-6,-,-,TRBV5-1,CTSSSRGGSYNSPLHF,TGCACCAGCAGCTCCCGCGGAGGGAGCTATAATTCACCCCTCCACTTT
TRBJ2-3,-,-,TRBV5-4,CAGSFKPVATSTDTQYF,TGTGCCGGCAGCTTTAAGCCCGTGGCCACTAGCACAGATACGCAGTATTTT
TRBJ2-1,many,-,TRBV11-3,CASSLEPGLPYNEQFF,TGTGCCAGCAGCTTAGAACCTGGACTACCATACAATGAGCAGTTCTTC
TRBJ2-7,-,-,TRBV11-1,CASSFLGGAYEQCF,TGTGCCAGCAGCTTTCTCGGCGGCGCATACGAGCAGTGCTTC